Shown below are 8 T cell receptor beta chains from a single sample sequenced in a study of T cells in Graves' hyperthyroidism and ophthalmopathy. TCR beta CDR3 regions were amplified from RNA transcripts. HTBI primers drove first-round RT-PCR of the TCR CDR3. TCRdb re-called the multiplex PCR reads with MiXCR, one entry per CDR3 protein. The sample lists about 400,000 distinct CDR3 sequences; approximately 14% were seen once. The sample consisted of blood. All receptors come from a young woman with Graves' hyperthyroidism.

At least ten counts were recorded for this clonotype. The V and J genes are TRBV12-3 or TRBV12-4 and TRBJ1-5, with D uncertain. The V end lost 4 bases, the J end lost 3 bases, and 7 bases lay between the germline ends. The CDR3 has 13 residues. Here the CDR3 reads CASSSAFNQPQHF. The DNA of the CDR3 is TGTGCCAGCAGTTCCGCTTTCAATCAGCCCCAGCATTTT.

This clonotype was counted many times. CDR3 protein: CASSFYPGRYGYTF. CDR3 nucleotide sequence: TGTGCCAGCAGTTTCTATCCGGGGCGTTATGGCTACACCTTC. This chain links TRBV28 with TRBJ1-2, with D possibly matching TRBD1 (5 bases). Germline V gene sequence: CDR1 MDHEN, CDR2 SYDVKM. There are 14 residues in the CDR3. Trimming pared 3 bases from V and 5 bases from J, leaving 13 bases between.

This clonotype was observed a few times. Here the CDR3 DNA reads TGCAGTGCTAGGGTGCGGGGACGGAGCAATCAGCCCCAGCATTTT. This sequence encodes CSARVRGRSNQPQHF. The chain combines TRBV20-1 with TRBJ1-5; possibly TRBD1 for D (5 bases). V lost 3 bases and J 1 base, leaving 13 bases between the germline ends. Germline values: CDR1 DFQATT, CDR2 SNEGSKA (reference sequence). This CDR3 region has 15 residues.

This clonotype came up a few times. The rearrangement uses TRBV9 and TRBJ2-3; 8 positions match TRBD2. J gave up 2 bases and V 4 bases, and 18 bases lay outside the gene matches. This CDR3 is 19 amino acids long. CDR1 is SGDLS, CDR2 YYNGEE, per germline. CDR3 protein: CASSPGGGRTSLPTDTQYF. The CDR3 nucleotides are TGTGCCAGCAGCCCTGGGGGCGGGAGGACCTCACTGCCCACAGATACGCAGTATTTT.

The chain has TRBV5-1 and TRBJ2-2, with D unresolved. V was trimmed by 0 bases and J by 0 bases, leaving 9 bases between them. The germline CDR1 and CDR2 sequences are SGHRS and YFSETQ. The CDR3 contains 16 residues. This chain's CDR3 is CASSLETDPNTGELFF. In DNA form, the CDR3 reads TGCGCCAGCAGCTTGGAGACGGATCCGAACACCGGGGAGCTGTTTTTT. The entire variable domain, with the rest obtained from reference TRBV5-1 and TRBJ2-2, is as follows: KAGVTQTPRYLIKTRGQQVTLSCSPISGHRSVSWYQQTPGQGLQFLFEYFSETQRNKGNFPGRFSGRQFSNSRSEMNVSTLELGDSALYLCASSLETDPNTGELFFGEGSRLTVL.

This clonotype showed up many times. The J gene is TRBJ1-1, the V gene TRBV12-3 or TRBV12-4; TRBD1 matches at 8 bases. This CDR3 is 14 amino acids long. The ends lost 6 bases at V and 4 bases at J; junction bases unmatched: 7. The CDR3 DNA reads TGTGCCAGCAGAGGGACAGGTAGGCTCACTGAAGCTTTCTTT. It codes for CASRGTGRLTEAFF.

This clonotype was seen many times. The V and J genes are TRBV20-1 and TRBJ2-1; 8 positions match TRBD1. Trimming took 5 bases from V and 7 from J; bases not matched to a gene: 16. This CDR3 region has 16 residues. The germline CDR1 and CDR2 sequences are DFQATT and SNEGSKA (reference sequence). The CDR3 is CSALSLTGGLWNEQFF. The CDR3 coding sequence is TGCAGTGCTCTCTCCCTCACAGGGGGTCTATGGAATGAGCAGTTCTTC.

The chain combines TRBV27 with TRBJ2-5; D remains ambiguous. V lost 3 bases and J lost 1, with 9 bases in between. There are 14 residues in the CDR3. From germline, CDR1 is MNHEY and CDR2 SMNVEV (reference sequence). The CDR3 loop reads CASSFLGFQETQYF. CDR3 in DNA: TGTGCCAGCAGTTTCCTCGGGTTCCAAGAGACCCAGTACTTC.